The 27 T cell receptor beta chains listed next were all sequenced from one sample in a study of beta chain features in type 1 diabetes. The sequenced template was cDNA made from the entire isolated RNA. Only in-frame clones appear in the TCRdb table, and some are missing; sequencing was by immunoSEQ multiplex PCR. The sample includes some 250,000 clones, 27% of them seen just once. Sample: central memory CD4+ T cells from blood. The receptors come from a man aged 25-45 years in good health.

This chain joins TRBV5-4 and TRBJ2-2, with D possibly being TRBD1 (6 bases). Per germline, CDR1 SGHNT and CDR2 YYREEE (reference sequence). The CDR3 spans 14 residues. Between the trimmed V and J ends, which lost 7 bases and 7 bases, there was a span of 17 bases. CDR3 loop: CASFQGSGSGELFF. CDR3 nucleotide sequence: TGTGCCAGCTTTCAGGGGAGCGGCAGCGGGGAGCTGTTTTTT.

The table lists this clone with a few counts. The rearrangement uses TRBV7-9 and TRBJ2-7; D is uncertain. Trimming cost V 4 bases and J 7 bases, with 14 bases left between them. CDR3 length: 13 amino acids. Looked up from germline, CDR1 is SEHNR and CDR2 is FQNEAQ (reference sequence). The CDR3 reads CASSSERTGEQYF. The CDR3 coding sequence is TGTGCCAGCAGCTCCGAGCGTACGGGTGAGCAGTACTTC.

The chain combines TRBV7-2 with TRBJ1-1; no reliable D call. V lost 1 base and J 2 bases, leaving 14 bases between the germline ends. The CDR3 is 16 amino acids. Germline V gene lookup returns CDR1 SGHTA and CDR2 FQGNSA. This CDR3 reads CASSLDSLGSNTEAFF. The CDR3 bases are TGTGCCAGCAGCTTAGATTCGCTGGGCAGCAACACTGAAGCTTTCTTT.

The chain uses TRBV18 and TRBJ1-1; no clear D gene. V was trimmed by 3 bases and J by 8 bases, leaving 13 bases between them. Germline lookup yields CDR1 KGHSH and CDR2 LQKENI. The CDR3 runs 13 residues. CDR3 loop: CASSPTVEVEAFF. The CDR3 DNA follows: TGTGCCAGCTCACCGACTGTCGAAGTGGAAGCTTTCTTT.

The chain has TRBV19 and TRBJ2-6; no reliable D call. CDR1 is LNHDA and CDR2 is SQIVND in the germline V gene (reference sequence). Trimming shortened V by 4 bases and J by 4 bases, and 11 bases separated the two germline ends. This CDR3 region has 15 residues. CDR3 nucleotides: TGTGCCAGTAGTAAGACCGATCAGGGGGCCAACGTCCTGACTTTC. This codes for CASSKTDQGANVLTF.

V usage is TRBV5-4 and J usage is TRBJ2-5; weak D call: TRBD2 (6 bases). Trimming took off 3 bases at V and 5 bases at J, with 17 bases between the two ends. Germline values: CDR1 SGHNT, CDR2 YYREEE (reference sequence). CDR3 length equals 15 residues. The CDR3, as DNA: TGTGCCAGCAGCTCTCCACGGGGGAGTGGGGAGACCCAGTACTTC. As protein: CASSSPRGSGETQYF.

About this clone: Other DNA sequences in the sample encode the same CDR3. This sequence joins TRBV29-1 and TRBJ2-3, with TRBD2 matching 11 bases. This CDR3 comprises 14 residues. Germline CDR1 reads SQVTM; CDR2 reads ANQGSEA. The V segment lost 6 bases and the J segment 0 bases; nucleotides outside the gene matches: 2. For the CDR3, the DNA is TGCAGCGTGGGACTAGCGGCTAGCACAGATACGCAGTATTTT. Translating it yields CSVGLAASTDTQYF.

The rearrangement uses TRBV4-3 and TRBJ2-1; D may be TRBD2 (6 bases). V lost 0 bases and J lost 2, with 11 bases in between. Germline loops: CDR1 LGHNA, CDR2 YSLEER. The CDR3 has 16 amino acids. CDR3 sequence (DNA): TGCGCCAGCAGCCAAGATGGAGGACTAACCTACAATGAGCAGTTCTTC. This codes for CASSQDGGLTYNEQFF.

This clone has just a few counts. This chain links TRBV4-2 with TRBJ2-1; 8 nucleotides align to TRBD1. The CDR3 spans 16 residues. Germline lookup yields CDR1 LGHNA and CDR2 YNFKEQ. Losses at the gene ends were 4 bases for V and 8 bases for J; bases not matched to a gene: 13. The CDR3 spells CASSRDGTGAGDEQFF. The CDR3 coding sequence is TGTGCCAGCAGCCGAGACGGGACAGGAGCTGGGGATGAGCAGTTCTTC.

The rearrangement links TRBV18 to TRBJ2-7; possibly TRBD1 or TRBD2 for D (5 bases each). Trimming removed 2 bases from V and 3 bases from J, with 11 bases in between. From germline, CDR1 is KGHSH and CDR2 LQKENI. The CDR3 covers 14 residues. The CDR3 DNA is TGTGCCAGCTCACCAAGGGACCGCGACTACGAGCAGTACTTC. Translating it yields CASSPRDRDYEQYF. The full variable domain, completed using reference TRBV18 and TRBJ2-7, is NAGVMQNPRHLVRRRGQEARLRCSPMKGHSHVYWYRQLPEEGLKFMVYLQKENIIDESGMPKERFSAEFPKEGPSILRIQQVVRGDSAAYFCASSPRDRDYEQYFGPGTRLTVT.

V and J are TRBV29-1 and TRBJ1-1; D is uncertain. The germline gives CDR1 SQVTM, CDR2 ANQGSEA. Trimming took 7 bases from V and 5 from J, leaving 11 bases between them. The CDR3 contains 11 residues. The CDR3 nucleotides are TGCAGCGCCGTAGGGTTTACTGAAGCTTTCTTT. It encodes CSAVGFTEAFF.

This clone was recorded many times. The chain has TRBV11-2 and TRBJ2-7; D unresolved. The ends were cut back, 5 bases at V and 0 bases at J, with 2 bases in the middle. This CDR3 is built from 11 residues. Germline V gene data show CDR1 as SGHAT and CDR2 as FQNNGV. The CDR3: CASSISYEQYF. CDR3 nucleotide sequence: TGTGCCAGCAGCATCTCCTACGAGCAGTACTTC.

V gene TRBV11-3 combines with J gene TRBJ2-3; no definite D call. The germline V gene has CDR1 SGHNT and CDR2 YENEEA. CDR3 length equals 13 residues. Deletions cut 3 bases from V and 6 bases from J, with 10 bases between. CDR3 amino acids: CASSFNRADTQYF. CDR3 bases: TGTGCCAGCAGCTTTAACCGGGCTGATACGCAGTATTTT.

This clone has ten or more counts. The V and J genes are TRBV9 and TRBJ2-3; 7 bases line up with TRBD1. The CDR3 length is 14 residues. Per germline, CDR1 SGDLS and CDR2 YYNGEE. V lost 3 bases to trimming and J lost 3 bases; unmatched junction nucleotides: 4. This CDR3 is CASSDGTETDTQYF. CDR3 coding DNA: TGTGCCAGCAGCGACGGGACAGAGACAGATACGCAGTATTTT.

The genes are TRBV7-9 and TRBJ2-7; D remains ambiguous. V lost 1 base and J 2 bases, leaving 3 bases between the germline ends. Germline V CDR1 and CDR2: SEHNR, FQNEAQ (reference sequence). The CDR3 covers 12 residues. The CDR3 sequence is CASSLEAYEQYF. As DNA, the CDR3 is TGTGCCAGCAGCTTAGAGGCCTACGAGCAGTACTTC.

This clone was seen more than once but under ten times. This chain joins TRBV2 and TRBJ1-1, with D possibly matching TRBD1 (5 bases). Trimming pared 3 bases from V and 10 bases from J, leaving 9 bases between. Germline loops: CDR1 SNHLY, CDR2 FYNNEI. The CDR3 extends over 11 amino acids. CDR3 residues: CASSDWGVAFF. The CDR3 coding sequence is TGTGCCAGCAGTGATTGGGGGGTAGCTTTCTTT.

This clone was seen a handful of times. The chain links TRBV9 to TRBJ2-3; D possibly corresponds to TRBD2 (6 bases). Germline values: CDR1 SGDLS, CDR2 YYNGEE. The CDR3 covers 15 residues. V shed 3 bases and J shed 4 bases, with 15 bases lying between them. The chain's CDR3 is CASSAQFSGADTQYF. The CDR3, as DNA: TGTGCCAGCAGCGCCCAATTCTCGGGAGCAGATACGCAGTATTTT.

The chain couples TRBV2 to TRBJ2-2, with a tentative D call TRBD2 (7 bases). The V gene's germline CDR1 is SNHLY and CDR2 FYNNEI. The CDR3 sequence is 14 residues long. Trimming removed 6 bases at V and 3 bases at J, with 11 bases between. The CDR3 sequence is CASRPRGHTGELFF. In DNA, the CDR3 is TGTGCCAGCAGACCGCGGGGGCACACCGGGGAGCTGTTTTTT.

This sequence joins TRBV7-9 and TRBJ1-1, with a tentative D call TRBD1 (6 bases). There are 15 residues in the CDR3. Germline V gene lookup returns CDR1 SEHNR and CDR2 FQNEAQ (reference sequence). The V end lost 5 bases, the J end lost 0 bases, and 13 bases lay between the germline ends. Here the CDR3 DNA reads TGTGCCAGCAGCCCGATGGGACAAATGAACACTGAAGCTTTCTTT. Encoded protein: CASSPMGQMNTEAFF.

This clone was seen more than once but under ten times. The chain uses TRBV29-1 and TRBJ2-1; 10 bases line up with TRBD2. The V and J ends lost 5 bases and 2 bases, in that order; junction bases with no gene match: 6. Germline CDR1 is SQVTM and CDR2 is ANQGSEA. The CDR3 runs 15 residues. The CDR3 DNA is TGCAGCGTTATCTATAGCGGGAGGACCTACAATGAGCAGTTCTTC. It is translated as CSVIYSGRTYNEQFF.

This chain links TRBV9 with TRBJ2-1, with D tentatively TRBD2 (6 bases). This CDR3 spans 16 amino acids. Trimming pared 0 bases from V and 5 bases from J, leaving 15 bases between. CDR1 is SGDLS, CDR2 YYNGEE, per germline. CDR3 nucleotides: TGTGCCAGCAGCGTAGCCGGGACTTCTCTAAACAATGAGCAGTTCTTC. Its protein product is CASSVAGTSLNNEQFF.

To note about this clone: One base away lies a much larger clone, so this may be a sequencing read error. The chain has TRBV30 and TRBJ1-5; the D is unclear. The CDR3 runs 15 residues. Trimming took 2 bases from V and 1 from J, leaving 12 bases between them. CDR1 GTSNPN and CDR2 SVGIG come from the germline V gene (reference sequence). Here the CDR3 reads CAWSLCSGSNQPQHF. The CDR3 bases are TGTGCCTGGAGTCTGTGCAGTGGAAGCAATCAGCCCCAGCATTTT.

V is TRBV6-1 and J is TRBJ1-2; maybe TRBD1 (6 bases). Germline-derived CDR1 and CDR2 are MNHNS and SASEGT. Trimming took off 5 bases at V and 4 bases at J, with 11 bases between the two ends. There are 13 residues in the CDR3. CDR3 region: CASSSQGTYGYTF. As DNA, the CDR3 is TGTGCCAGCAGTTCCCAGGGGACCTATGGCTACACCTTC.

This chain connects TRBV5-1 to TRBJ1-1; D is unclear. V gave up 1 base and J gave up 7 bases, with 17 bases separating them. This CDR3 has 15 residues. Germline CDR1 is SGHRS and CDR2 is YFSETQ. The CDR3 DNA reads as TGCGCCAGCAGCTTGAATCCGGGTCAAGGGAGTGAAGCTTTCTTT. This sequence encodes CASSLNPGQGSEAFF. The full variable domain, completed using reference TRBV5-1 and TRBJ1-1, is KAGVTQTPRYLIKTRGQQVTLSCSPISGHRSVSWYQQTPGQGLQFLFEYFSETQRNKGNFPGRFSGRQFSNSRSEMNVSTLELGDSALYLCASSLNPGQGSEAFFGQGTRLTVV.

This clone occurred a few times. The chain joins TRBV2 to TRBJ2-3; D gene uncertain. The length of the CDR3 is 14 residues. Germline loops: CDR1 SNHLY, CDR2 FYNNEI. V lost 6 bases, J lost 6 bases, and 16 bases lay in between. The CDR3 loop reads CASRFGESVDTQYF. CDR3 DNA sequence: TGTGCCAGCAGATTTGGCGAGAGCGTGGATACGCAGTATTTT.

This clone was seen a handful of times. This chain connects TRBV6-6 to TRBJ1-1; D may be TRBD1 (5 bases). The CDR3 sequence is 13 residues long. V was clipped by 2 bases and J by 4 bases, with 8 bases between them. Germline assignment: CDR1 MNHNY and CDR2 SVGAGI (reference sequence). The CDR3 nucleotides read TGTGCCAGCAGTTACGCAGGGCCCACTGAAGCTTTCTTT. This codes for CASSYAGPTEAFF.

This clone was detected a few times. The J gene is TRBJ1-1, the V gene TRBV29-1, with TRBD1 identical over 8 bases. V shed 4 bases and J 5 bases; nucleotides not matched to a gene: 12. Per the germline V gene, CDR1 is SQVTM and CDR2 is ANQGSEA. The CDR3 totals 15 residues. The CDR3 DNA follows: TGCAGCGTTGCGAATAGTGGACAGGGCAAGACTGAAGCTTTCTTT. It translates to CSVANSGQGKTEAFF. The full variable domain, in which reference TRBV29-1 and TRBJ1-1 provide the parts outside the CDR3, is SAVISQKPSRDICQRGTSLTIQCQVDSQVTMMFWYRQQPGQSLTLIATANQGSEATYESGFVIDKFPISRPNLTFSTLTVSNMSPEDSSIYLCSVANSGQGKTEAFFGQGTRLTVV.